Detailed here is one T cell receptor beta chain. The data were obtained in a study of blood T cell repertoires in COVID-19. V was pared by 3 bases and J by 8 bases, with 5 bases of the junction left unmatched. There are 15 residues in the CDR3. The germline gives CDR1 SGHAT, CDR2 FQNNGV. Clones were sequenced by immunoSEQ multiplex PCR, and TCRdb holds only the in-frame ones, with some missing. The sample lists around 150,000 clones; 60% to 80% were seen once. The receptor was isolated from a man in his fifties or sixties who had recovered from COVID-19. The chain uses TRBV11-2 and TRBJ2-5; TRBD2 matches at 14 bases. Material for sequencing was peripheral blood. CDR3 DNA: TGTGCCAGCAGCTTGGGACTAGCGGGAGCTGGAACCCAGTACTTC. Encoded protein: CASSLGLAGAGTQYF.